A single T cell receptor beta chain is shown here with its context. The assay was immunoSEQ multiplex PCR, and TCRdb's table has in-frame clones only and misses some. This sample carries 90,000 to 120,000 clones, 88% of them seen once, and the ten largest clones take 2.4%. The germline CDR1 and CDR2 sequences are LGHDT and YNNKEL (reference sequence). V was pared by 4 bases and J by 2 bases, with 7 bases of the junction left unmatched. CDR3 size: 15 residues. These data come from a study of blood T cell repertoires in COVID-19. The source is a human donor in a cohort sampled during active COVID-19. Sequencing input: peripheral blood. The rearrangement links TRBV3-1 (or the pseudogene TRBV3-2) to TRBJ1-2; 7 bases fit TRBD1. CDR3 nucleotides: TGTGCCAGCAGCCCAAGGGGGCTGAGGAACTATGGCTACACCTTC. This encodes CASSPRGLRNYGYTF.